The 26 T cell receptor beta chains below were found in one sample sequenced in a study of shared clonotypes between healthy human individuals. CD45RO-negative, CCR7-positively selected cells formed the naive CD8 fraction, excluding terminally differentiated effector memory CD45RA+ cells. The protocol was immunoSEQ multiplex PCR, while the TCRdb copy is restricted to in-frame clones and leaves out a portion. The table lists approximately 2,000,000 clones, 80% to 95% of them singletons. The sequencing input was naive CD8+ T cells from PBMCs. Receptors originate from a man between 18 and 35 years old in good health. Some clones in this sample may be carry-over from other donors' samples.

This clone was seen once. The chain employs TRBV4-2 and TRBJ1-6; D might be TRBD1 (5 bases). V shed 0 bases and J shed 10 bases, with 16 bases lying between them. Germline loops: CDR1 LGHNA, CDR2 YNFKEQ. The length of the CDR3 is 16 residues. This chain's CDR3 is CASSQDGAGYRSPLHF. CDR3 nucleotides: TGTGCCAGCAGCCAAGATGGGGCAGGGTACCGATCACCCCTCCACTTT.

The CDR3 DNA reads as TGTGCCAGCAGCTTAATGTCCGGGACAGGGTGGACCGGGGAGCTGTTTTTT. This translates into CASSLMSGTGWTGELFF. The chain recombines TRBV5-6 with TRBJ2-2; 9 positions agree with TRBD1. Trimming cost V 2 bases and J 5 bases; bases outside gene matches: 10. CDR1 is SGHDT and CDR2 is YYEEEE in the germline V gene. The CDR3 extends over 17 amino acids.

The sample holds one count of this clone. The gene calls are TRBV5-6 and TRBJ1-1, with 9 bases lining up with TRBD1. With V trimmed by 5 bases and J by 4 bases, 6 bases remained unmatched. Germline V gene lookup returns CDR1 SGHDT and CDR2 YYEEEE. The CDR3 loop spans 14 amino acids. The CDR3 DNA follows: TGTGCCAGCAGGGGACAGGGCGGGGGCACTGAAGCTTTCTTT. Residues: CASRGQGGGTEAFF.

The CDR3 DNA reads TGCGCCAGCAGCTCCCGGAACACAGATACGCAGTATTTT. Protein product: CASSSRNTDTQYF. J is TRBJ2-3 and V is TRBV5-1, with no clear D. Trimming took off 3 bases at V and 2 bases at J, with 7 bases between the two ends. CDR1 and CDR2 from the germline V gene are SGHRS and YFSETQ. The CDR3 runs to 13 residues.

The chain employs TRBV10-3 and TRBJ2-1, with D maybe TRBD2 (5 bases). The CDR3 runs to 12 residues. In germline, CDR1 is ENHRY, CDR2 SYGVKD. V was clipped by 9 bases and J by 9 bases, with 15 bases between them. Here the CDR3 reads CAILLREGEQFF. The CDR3 DNA reads as TGTGCCATACTATTGAGAGAGGGTGAGCAGTTCTTC.

The rearrangement joins TRBV15 to TRBJ2-4; no firm D call. Trimming removed 9 bases from V and 2 bases from J, with 14 bases in between. CDR1 LNHNV and CDR2 YYDKDF come from the germline V gene (reference sequence). The CDR3 has 14 residues. The CDR3 spells CATSRAVSKNIQYF. CDR3 in DNA: TGTGCCACATCAAGGGCCGTGTCCAAAAACATTCAGTACTTC.

V usage is TRBV28 and J usage is TRBJ2-1, with D possibly matching TRBD2 (5 bases). The CDR3 contains 13 residues. With 6 bases removed from V and 3 bases from J, the gap between germline ends came to 9 bases. Germline V gene lookup returns CDR1 MDHEN and CDR2 SYDVKM. The CDR3 coding sequence is TGTGCCAGCAGACCTACTAGCTACAATGAGCAGTTCTTC. Its translation: CASRPTSYNEQFF.

The V gene is TRBV16, the J gene TRBJ2-7, with 7 bases fitting TRBD1. CDR3 length: 15 residues. Per germline, CDR1 KGHSY and CDR2 FQNENV. The trim removed 1 base at V and 6 bases at J, leaving 9 bases unmatched. CDR3 in DNA: TGTGCCAGCAGCCAATACGGGACAGCTTTGAGCGAGCAGTACTTC. Translating gives CASSQYGTALSEQYF.

V is TRBV28 and J is TRBJ2-5; 11 bases match TRBD2. Germline trimming cut 10 bases from V and 1 base from J; bases unmatched to any gene: 5. Germline V gene lookup returns CDR1 MDHEN and CDR2 SYDVKM. The CDR3 contains 14 residues. CDR3 coding DNA: TGTGCCACCGCCGGGACTAGCGGCCAAGAGACCCAGTACTTC. As protein: CATAGTSGQETQYF.

The V call is TRBV10-1, the J call TRBJ1-4, with D uncertain. V lost 4 bases, J lost 5 bases, and 14 bases lay in between. The CDR3 loop spans 15 amino acids. CDR1 is WNHNN and CDR2 is SYGVQD in the germline V gene (reference sequence). The chain's CDR3 is CASSVMYKENEKLFF. In DNA, the CDR3 is TGCGCCAGCAGTGTTATGTATAAGGAAAATGAAAAACTGTTTTTT.

The J gene is TRBJ1-5, the V gene TRBV30; weak D call: TRBD1 (6 bases). Germline lookup yields CDR1 GTSNPN and CDR2 SVGIG (reference sequence). This CDR3 has 16 amino acids. V was trimmed by 1 base and J by 0 bases, leaving 13 bases between them. The CDR3 sequence is CAWSDSPDSSNQPQHF. In DNA, the CDR3 is TGTGCCTGGAGTGACTCTCCGGACAGTAGCAATCAGCCCCAGCATTTT.

The chain recombines TRBV5-1 with TRBJ2-1, with 8 bases fitting TRBD2. J was trimmed by 4 bases and V by 4 bases; bases with no gene match: 7. This CDR3 region has 15 residues. The germline gives CDR1 SGHRS, CDR2 YFSETQ. The DNA of the CDR3 is TGCGCCAGCAGCCTCGAGCGGGAGTGGTACAATGAGCAGTTCTTC. Translating it yields CASSLEREWYNEQFF.

With regard to this clone: Other DNA variants within this sample encode the same CDR3. The chain uses TRBV15 and TRBJ1-3; the D is unclear. Germline V gene sequence: CDR1 LNHNV, CDR2 YYDKDF (reference sequence). V lost 0 bases and J lost 2, with 11 bases in between. This CDR3 region has 16 residues. The CDR3 nucleotides are TGTGCCACCAGCAGAGACCGGGGTCTCACTGGAAACACCATATATTTT. This codes for CATSRDRGLTGNTIYF.

The rearrangement joins TRBV5-6 to TRBJ2-2, with D unresolved. The CDR3 sequence is 15 residues long. Germline CDR1 is SGHDT and CDR2 is YYEEEE. Trimming cost V 1 base and J 1 base, with 8 bases left between them. CDR3 bases: TGTGCCAGCAGCTTGAGTGGCGGGAACACCGGGGAGCTGTTTTTT. Protein product: CASSLSGGNTGELFF.

The gene calls are TRBV5-6 and TRBJ1-6; possibly TRBD1 for D (5 bases). The CDR3 loop spans 12 amino acids. Germline V gives CDR1 SGHDT, CDR2 YYEEEE. The V end was cut by 6 bases, the J end by 10 bases, with 11 bases between. The CDR3 DNA reads TGTGCCAGCACACAGGTGGGCTCACCCCTCCACTTT. Its translation: CASTQVGSPLHF.

The gene calls are TRBV20-1 and TRBJ2-7, with D possibly matching TRBD2 (5 bases). V lost 6 bases, J lost 13 bases, and 19 bases lay in between. This CDR3 is 11 amino acids long. Germline CDR1 reads DFQATT; CDR2 reads SNEGSKA (reference sequence). Here the CDR3 reads CSAPPETIGYF. Written as DNA, the CDR3 is TGCAGTGCCCCGCCGGAGACTATAGGTTACTTC.

The chain carries TRBV27 and TRBJ2-3; no definite D call. V was clipped by 6 bases and J by 4 bases, with 11 bases between them. Germline V gene lookup returns CDR1 MNHEY and CDR2 SMNVEV (reference sequence). The CDR3 is made up of 13 amino acids. The CDR3 reads CASRFVLADTQYF. The CDR3 nucleotides are TGTGCCAGCAGATTCGTTCTTGCAGATACGCAGTATTTT.

The chain carries TRBV4-2 and TRBJ2-7, with 8 bases fitting TRBD2. The CDR3 totals 15 residues. Germline V gene data show CDR1 as LGHNA and CDR2 as YNFKEQ. The V segment lost 0 bases and the J segment 4 bases; nucleotides outside the gene matches: 5. CDR3 region: CASSQDPGGRYEQYF. CDR3 in DNA: TGTGCCAGCAGCCAAGATCCTGGCGGGAGGTACGAGCAGTACTTC.

This chain uses TRBV10-3 with TRBJ2-1; no clear D. Germline loops: CDR1 ENHRY, CDR2 SYGVKD. This CDR3 region has 17 residues. Between the trimmed V and J ends, which lost 0 bases and 0 bases, there was a span of 12 bases. CDR3 in DNA: TGTGCCATCAGTGAGTCTGGCCAGCCGAGCTCCTACAATGAGCAGTTCTTC. Translating gives CAISESGQPSSYNEQFF.

This sequence joins TRBV4-3 and TRBJ2-2, with 7 bases lining up with TRBD2. V gave up 0 bases and J gave up 2 bases; unmatched junction bases: 3. Germline V gene sequence: CDR1 LGHNA, CDR2 YSLEER. The CDR3 has 16 amino acids. The CDR3 is CASSQEVAGNTGELFF. In DNA, the CDR3 is TGCGCCAGCAGCCAAGAGGTAGCGGGTAACACCGGGGAGCTGTTTTTT.

The V and J genes are TRBV9 and TRBJ1-3; no firm D call. This CDR3 is built from 16 residues. Deletions cut 3 bases from V and 0 bases from J, with 13 bases between. Germline V gives CDR1 SGDLS, CDR2 YYNGEE. CDR3 residues: CASSEAVTLSGNTIYF. As DNA, the CDR3 is TGTGCCAGCAGCGAAGCCGTCACTCTCTCTGGAAACACCATATATTTT.

This rearrangement joins TRBV28 to TRBJ2-1, with TRBD1 identical over 9 bases. With V trimmed by 6 bases and J by 7 bases, 10 bases remained unmatched. The CDR3 is made up of 15 amino acids. CDR1 and CDR2 (germline): MDHEN, SYDVKM. The CDR3, as DNA: TGTGCCAGCAGCCGACCCGACAGGGGGAAAAATGAGCAGTTCTTC. Translating gives CASSRPDRGKNEQFF.

V gene TRBV9 combines with J gene TRBJ2-1; D could derive from TRBD1 or TRBD2 (5 bases each). CDR1 SGDLS and CDR2 YYNGEE come from the germline V gene. V was clipped by 5 bases and J by 1 base, with 19 bases between them. The length of the CDR3 is 17 residues. Here the CDR3 DNA reads TGTGCCAGCAGTGATTACCCGGGGCAGGATTCCTACAATGAGCAGTTCTTC. Amino acids: CASSDYPGQDSYNEQFF.

The rearrangement joins TRBV30 to TRBJ2-1; D unresolved. Trimming pared 0 bases from V and 9 bases from J, leaving 12 bases between. Germline lookup yields CDR1 GTSNPN and CDR2 SVGIG (reference sequence). This CDR3 region has 13 residues. CDR3 sequence (DNA): TGTGCCTGGAGTGTAGGGTCCATGAGTGAGCAGTTCTTC. Translated, it gives CAWSVGSMSEQFF. The entire variable domain, with the rest obtained from reference TRBV30 and TRBJ2-1, is as follows: SQTIHQWPATLVQPVGSPLSLECTVEGTSNPNLYWYRQAAGRGLQLLFYSVGIGQISSEVPQNLSASRPQDRQFILSSKKLLLSDSGFYLCAWSVGSMSEQFFGPGTRLTVL.

The CDR3 DNA is TGTGCCAGCAGCTTGGAGTCTGGGCGAGGGTCCTACGAGCAGTACTTC. Amino acid sequence: CASSLESGRGSYEQYF. The rearrangement links TRBV5-6 to TRBJ2-7, with D possibly TRBD2 on 5 matching bases. V lost 0 bases, J lost 1 base, and 14 bases lay in between. The CDR3 consists of 16 residues. CDR1 is SGHDT, CDR2 YYEEEE, per germline.

The chain carries TRBV14 and TRBJ2-1, with D perhaps matching TRBD2 (5 bases). Trimming removed 2 bases from V and 1 base from J, with 18 bases in between. Looked up from germline, CDR1 is SGHDN and CDR2 is FVKESK. The CDR3 has 18 amino acids. The CDR3 here is CASSQSGVASYSYNEQFF. CDR3 DNA: TGTGCCAGCAGCCAAAGCGGTGTGGCTAGCTATTCCTACAATGAGCAGTTCTTC.